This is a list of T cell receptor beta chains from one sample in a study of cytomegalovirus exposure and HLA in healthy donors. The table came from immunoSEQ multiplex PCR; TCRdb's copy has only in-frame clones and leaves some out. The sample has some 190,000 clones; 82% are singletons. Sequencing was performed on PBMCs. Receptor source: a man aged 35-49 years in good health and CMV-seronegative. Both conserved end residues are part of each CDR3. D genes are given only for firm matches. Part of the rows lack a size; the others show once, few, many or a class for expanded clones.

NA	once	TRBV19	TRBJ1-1	CASSIVGVGMNTEAFF	TGTGCCAGTAGTATTGTCGGGGTTGGGATGAACACTGAAGCTTTCTTT
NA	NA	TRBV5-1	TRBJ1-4	CASSTKTGGEKLFF	TGCGCCAGCAGCACCAAAACGGGGGGTGAAAAACTGTTTTTT
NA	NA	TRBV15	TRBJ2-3	CATSLGDITDTQYF	TGTGCCACCAGCCTCGGGGACATCACAGATACGCAGTATTTT
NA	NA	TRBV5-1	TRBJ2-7	CASSFGHVLSYEQYF	TGCGCCAGCAGCTTCGGACACGTACTCTCCTACGAGCAGTACTTC
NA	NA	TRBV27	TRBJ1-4	CASSWQGRNEKLFF	TGTGCCAGCAGTTGGCAGGGGAGAAATGAAAAACTGTTTTTT
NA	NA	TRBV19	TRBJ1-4	CASSIDFRGEKLFF	TGTGCCAGTAGTATAGACTTCAGGGGTGAAAAACTGTTTTTT
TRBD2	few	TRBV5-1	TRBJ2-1	CASSPRGGSGNEQFF	TGCGCCAGCAGCCCCCGGGGAGGGTCGGGCAATGAGCAGTTCTTC
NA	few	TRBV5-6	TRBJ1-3	CASRQAGALSGNTIYF	TGTGCCAGCAGGCAGGCGGGGGCCCTCTCTGGAAACACCATATATTTT
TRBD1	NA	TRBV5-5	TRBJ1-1	CASSYTGGTTEAFF	TGTGCCAGCAGCTATACAGGGGGAACCACTGAAGCTTTCTTT
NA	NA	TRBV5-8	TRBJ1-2	CASSPDSNYGYTF	TGTGCCAGCAGCCCGGACAGTAACTATGGCTACACCTTC
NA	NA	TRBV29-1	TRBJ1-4	CSVETPGEGEKLFF	TGCAGCGTTGAAACCCCGGGGGAAGGTGAAAAACTGTTTTTT
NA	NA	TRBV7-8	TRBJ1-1	CASSLGRGDTEAFF	TGTGCCAGCAGCTTAGGTCGGGGGGACACTGAAGCTTTCTTT
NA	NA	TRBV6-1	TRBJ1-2	CASSEKGQFVYGYTF	TGTGCCAGCAGTGAAAAAGGACAGTTTGTCTATGGCTACACCTTC
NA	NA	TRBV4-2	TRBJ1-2	CASSQGGLGKRYGYTF	TGTGCCAGCAGCCAAGGGGGTTTGGGGAAGCGGTATGGCTACACCTTC
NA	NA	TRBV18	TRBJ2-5	CASSLGTYGLQETQYF	TGTGCCAGCTCACTAGGGACATACGGCCTCCAAGAGACCCAGTACTTC
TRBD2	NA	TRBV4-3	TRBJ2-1	CASSQGLAGDNEQFF	TGCGCCAGCAGCCAAGGACTAGCGGGAGACAATGAGCAGTTCTTC
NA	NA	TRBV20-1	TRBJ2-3	CSARLDTQYF	TGCAGTGCTAGACTCGATACGCAGTATTTT